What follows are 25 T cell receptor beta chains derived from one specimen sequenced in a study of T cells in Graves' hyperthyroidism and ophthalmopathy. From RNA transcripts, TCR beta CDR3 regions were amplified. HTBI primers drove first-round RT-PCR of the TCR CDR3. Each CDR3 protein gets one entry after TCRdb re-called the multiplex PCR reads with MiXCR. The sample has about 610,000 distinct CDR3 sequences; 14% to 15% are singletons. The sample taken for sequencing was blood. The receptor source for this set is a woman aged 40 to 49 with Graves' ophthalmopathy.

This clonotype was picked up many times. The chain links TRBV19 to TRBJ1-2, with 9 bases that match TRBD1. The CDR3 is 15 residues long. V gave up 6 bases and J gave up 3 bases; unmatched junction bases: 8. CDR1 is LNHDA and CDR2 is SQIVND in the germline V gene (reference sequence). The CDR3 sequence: CASRITGTGYYGYTF. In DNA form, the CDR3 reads TGTGCCAGTAGGATCACCGGGACAGGGTACTATGGCTACACCTTC.

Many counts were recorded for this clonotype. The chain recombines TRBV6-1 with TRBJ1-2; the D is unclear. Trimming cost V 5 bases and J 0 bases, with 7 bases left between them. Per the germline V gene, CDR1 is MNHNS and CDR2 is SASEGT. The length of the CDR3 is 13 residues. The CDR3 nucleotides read TGTGCCAGCAGTCCCGAACCTAACTATGGCTACACCTTC. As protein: CASSPEPNYGYTF.

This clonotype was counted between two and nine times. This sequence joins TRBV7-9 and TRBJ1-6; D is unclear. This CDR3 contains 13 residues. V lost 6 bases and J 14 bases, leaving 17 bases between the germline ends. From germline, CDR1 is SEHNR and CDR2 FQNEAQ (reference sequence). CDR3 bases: TGTGCCAGCAGTTATATGGAGGGTTTGGCCCTCCACTTT. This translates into CASSYMEGLALHF.

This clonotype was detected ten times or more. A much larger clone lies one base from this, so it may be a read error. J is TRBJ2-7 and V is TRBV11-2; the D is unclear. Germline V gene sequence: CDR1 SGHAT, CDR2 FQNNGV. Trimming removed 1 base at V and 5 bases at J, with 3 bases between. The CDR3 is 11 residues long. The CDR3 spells CASSLGNEQYF. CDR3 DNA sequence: TGTGCCAGCAGCTTAGGGAACGAGCAGTACTTC.

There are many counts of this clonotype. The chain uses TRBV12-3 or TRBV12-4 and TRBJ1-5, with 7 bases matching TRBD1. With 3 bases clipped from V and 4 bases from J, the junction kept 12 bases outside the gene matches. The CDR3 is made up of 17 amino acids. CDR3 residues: CASSFGARQGPNQPQHF. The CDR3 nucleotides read TGTGCCAGCAGTTTCGGGGCCCGACAGGGACCGAATCAGCCCCAGCATTTT.

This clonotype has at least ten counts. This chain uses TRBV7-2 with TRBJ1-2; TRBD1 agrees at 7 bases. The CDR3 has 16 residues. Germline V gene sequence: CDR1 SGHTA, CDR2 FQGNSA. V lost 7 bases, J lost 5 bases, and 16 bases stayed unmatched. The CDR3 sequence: CASTMALGQTSYGYTF. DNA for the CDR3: TGTGCCAGCACGATGGCCTTGGGACAGACCTCTTATGGCTACACCTTC.

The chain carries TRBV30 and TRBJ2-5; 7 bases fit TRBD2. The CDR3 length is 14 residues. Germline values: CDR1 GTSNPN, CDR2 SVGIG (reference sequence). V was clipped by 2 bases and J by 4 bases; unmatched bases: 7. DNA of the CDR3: TGTGCCTGGAGTCTAGCGGATGGGATAGAGACCCAGTACTTC. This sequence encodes CAWSLADGIETQYF. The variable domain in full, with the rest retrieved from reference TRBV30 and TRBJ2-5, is SQTIHQWPATLVQPVGSPLSLECTVEGTSNPNLYWYRQAAGRGLQLLFYSVGIGQISSEVPQNLSASRPQDRQFILSSKKLLLSDSGFYLCAWSLADGIETQYFGPGTRLLVL.

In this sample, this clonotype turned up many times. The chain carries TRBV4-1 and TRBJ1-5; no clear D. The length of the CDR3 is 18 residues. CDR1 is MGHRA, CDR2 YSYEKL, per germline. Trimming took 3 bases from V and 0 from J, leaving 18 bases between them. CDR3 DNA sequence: TGCGCCAGCAGCCATCCTAAACGGTCCACCTATAGCAATCAGCCCCAGCATTTT. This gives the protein CASSHPKRSTYSNQPQHF.

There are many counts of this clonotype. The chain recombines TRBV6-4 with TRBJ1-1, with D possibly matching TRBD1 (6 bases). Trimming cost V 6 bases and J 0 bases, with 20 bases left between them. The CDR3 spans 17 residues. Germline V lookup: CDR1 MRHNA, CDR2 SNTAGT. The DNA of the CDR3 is TGTGCCAGCAGCCGGAGGCGGGGGGGGGCTATGAACACTGAAGCTTTCTTT. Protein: CASSRRRGGAMNTEAFF.

In nucleotides, the CDR3 is TGTGCCAGCAGCGGGACTTCCAACGCTCAAGGCCCCTACGAGCAGTACTTC. It is translated as CASSGTSNAQGPYEQYF. J is TRBJ2-7 and V is TRBV28, with D perhaps TRBD2 (6 bases). V was cut by 6 bases and J by 2 bases, with 23 bases left in between. The CDR3 contains 17 residues. Germline lookup yields CDR1 MDHEN and CDR2 SYDVKM.

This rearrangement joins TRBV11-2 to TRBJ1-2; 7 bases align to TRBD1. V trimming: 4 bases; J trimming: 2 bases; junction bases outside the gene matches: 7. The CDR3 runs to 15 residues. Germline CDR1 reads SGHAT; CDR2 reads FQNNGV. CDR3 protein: CASSSVRGQNYGYTF. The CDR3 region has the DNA TGTGCCAGCAGCTCAGTAAGGGGACAGAACTATGGCTACACCTTC.

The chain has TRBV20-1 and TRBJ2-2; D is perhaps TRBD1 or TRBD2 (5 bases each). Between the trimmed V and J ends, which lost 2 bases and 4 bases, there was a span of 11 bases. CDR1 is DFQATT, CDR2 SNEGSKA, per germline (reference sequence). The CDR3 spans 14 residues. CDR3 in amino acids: CSARSPRGTGELFF. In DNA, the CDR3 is TGCAGTGCTAGATCTCCGAGGGGCACCGGGGAGCTGTTTTTT.

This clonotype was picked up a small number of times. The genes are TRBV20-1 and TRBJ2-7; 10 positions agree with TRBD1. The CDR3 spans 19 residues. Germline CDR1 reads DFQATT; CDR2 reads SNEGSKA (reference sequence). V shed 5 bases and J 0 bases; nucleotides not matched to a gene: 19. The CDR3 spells CSAAFPYARQGAISYEQYF. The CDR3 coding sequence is TGCAGTGCTGCCTTCCCCTATGCTCGACAGGGGGCTATCTCCTACGAGCAGTACTTC.

Here the CDR3 DNA reads TGTGCCAGCAGCTTAGTGTCCTATACACCCCAGCATTTT. Translation: CASSLVSYTPQHF. The J gene is TRBJ1-5, the V gene TRBV7-8; no reliable D call. V shed 1 base and J shed 10 bases, with 11 bases lying between them. The CDR3 runs to 13 residues. Germline V gives CDR1 SGHVS, CDR2 FQNEAQ.

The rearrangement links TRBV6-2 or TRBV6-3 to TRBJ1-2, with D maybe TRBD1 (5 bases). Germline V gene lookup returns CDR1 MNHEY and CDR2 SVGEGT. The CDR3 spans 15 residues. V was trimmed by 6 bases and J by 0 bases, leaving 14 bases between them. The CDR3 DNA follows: TGTGCCAGCAGCGACGGGACCGCCACTAACTATGGCTACACCTTC. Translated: CASSDGTATNYGYTF.

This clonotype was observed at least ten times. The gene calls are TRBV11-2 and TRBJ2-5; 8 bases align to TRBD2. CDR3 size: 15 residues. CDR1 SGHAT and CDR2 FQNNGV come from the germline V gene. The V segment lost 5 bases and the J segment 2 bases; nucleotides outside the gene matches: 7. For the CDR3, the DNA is TGTGCCAGCAGCCAAAGCGGGAGTGGGCAAGAGACCCAGTACTTC. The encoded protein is CASSQSGSGQETQYF. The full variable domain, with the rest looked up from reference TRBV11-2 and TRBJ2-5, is EAGVAQSPRYKIIEKRQSVAFWCNPISGHATLYWYQQILGQGPKLLIQFQNNGVVDDSQLPKDRFSAERLKGVDSTLKIQPAKLEDSAVYLCASSQSGSGQETQYFGPGTRLLVL.

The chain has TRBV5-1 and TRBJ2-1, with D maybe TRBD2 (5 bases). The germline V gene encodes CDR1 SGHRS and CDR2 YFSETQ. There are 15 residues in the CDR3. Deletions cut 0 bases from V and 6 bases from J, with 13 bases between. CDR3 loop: CASSLADLNLNEQFF. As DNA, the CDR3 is TGCGCCAGCAGCTTGGCGGACTTAAATCTCAATGAGCAGTTCTTC.

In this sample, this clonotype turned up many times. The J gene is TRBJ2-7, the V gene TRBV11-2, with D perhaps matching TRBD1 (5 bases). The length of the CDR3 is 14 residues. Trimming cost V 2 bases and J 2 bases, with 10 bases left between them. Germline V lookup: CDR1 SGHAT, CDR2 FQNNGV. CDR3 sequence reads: CASSLRGAAYEQYF. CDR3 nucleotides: TGTGCCAGCAGCTTAAGGGGCGCAGCCTACGAGCAGTACTTC.

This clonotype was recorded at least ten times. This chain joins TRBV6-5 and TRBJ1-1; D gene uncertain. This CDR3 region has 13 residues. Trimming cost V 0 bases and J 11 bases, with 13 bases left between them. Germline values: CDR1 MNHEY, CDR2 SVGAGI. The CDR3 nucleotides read TGTGCCAGCAGTTACTCGTCATGGTCGGGGGCTTTCTTT. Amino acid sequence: CASSYSSWSGAFF.

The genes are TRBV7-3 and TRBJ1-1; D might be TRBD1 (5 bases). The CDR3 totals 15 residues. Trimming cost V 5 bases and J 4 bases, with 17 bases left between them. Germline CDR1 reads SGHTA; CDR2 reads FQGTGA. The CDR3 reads CASSGRGREGTEAFF. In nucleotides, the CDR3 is TGTGCCAGCAGCGGGAGAGGCAGGGAGGGCACTGAAGCTTTCTTT.

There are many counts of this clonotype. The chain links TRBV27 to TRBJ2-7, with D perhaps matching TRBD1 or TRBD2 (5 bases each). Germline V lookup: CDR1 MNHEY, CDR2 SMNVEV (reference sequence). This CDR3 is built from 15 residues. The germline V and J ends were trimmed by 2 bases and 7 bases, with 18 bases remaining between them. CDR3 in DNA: TGTGCCAGCAGTTTAACTCGACACTTCTGGGGGGAGCAGTACTTC. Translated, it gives CASSLTRHFWGEQYF.

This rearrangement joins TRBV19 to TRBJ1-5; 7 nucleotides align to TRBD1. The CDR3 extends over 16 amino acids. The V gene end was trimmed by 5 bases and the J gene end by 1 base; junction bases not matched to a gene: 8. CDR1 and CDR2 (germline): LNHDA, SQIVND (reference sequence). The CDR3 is CASSLIQGQSNQPQHF. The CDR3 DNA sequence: TGTGCCAGTAGTTTAATTCAGGGACAGAGCAATCAGCCCCAGCATTTT.

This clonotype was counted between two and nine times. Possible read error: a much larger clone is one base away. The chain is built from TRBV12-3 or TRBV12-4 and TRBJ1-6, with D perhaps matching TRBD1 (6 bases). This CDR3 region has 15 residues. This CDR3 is CANSLEGGQSSPLHF. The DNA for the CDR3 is TGTGCCAACAGTTTAGAAGGGGGGCAGAGTTCACCCCTCCACTTT.

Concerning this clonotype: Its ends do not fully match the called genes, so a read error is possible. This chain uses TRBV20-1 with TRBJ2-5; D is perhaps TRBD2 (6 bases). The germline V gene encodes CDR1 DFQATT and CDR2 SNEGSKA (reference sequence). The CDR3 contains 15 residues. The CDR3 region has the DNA TGCAGTGCTGGAGATGGTGCGGGGAATTTGGAGACCCAGTACTTC. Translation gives CSAGDGAGNLETQYF.

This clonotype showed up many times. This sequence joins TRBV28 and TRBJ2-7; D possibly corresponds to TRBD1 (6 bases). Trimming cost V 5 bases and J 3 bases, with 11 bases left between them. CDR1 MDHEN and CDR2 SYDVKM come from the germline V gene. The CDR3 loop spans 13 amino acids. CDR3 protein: CASSGQRYYEQYF. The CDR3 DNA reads TGTGCCAGCAGTGGACAGAGGTACTACGAGCAGTACTTC.